A selection of T cell receptor beta chains follows, all from one sample in a study of cytomegalovirus exposure and HLA in healthy donors. Repertoires were generated with immunoSEQ multiplex PCR, while TCRdb's copy carries only in-frame clones and drops some. The sample has 150,000 or so clones, roughly 80% seen once; the top ten hold roughly 6.3%. The sample taken for sequencing was PBMCs. The receptors were gathered from a woman aged 40 to 50 in good health and CMV-seropositive. CDR3s include the opening cysteine and the closing phenylalanine or tryptophan. D genes are given only for firm matches. A clone size is listed for some rows: how often the clone was seen (once, few, many), or a class if it is expanded.

v_gene	j_gene	d_gene	abundance	CDR3aa	CDR3nt
TRBV19	TRBJ1-5	NA	NA	CASSTVVNQPQHF	TGTGCCAGTAGCACGGTCGTCAATCAGCCCCAGCATTTT
TRBV11-2	TRBJ1-6	TRBD1	NA	CASSLAGTGLSPLHF	TGTGCCAGCAGCTTAGCCGGGACAGGTTTGTCACCCCTCCACTTT
TRBV5-1	TRBJ2-7	TRBD2	NA	CASSGLAGGSYEQYF	TGCGCCAGCAGCGGGCTAGCGGGGGGATCCTACGAGCAGTACTTC
TRBV9	TRBJ1-1	NA	NA	CASSVGHSNTEAFF	TGTGCCAGCAGCGTAGGACATTCGAACACTGAAGCTTTCTTT
TRBV6-5	TRBJ1-2	NA	NA	CASRGPNYGYTF	TGTGCCAGCAGGGGGCCTAACTATGGCTACACCTTC
TRBV6-5	TRBJ1-2	TRBD1	NA	CASRPGTGNNYGYTF	TGTGCCAGCAGACCCGGGACAGGGAATAACTATGGCTACACCTTC
TRBV10-3	TRBJ2-5	NA	NA	CAIGSGGTQYF	TGTGCCATCGGTAGTGGCGGGACCCAGTACTTC
TRBV2	TRBJ2-1	TRBD1	NA	CASITGGGSYNEQFF	TGTGCCAGCATCACAGGGGGAGGTTCCTACAATGAGCAGTTCTTC
TRBV10-1	TRBJ2-1	NA	NA	CASSETGLFNEQFF	TGCGCCAGCAGTGAGACGGGGTTGTTCAATGAGCAGTTCTTC
TRBV5-4	TRBJ1-3	NA	NA	CASSLGGNFSGNTIYF	TGTGCCAGCAGCTTAGGAGGAAACTTCTCTGGAAACACCATATATTTT
TRBV5-6	TRBJ2-2	TRBD1	NA	CASSWGQFTGELFF	TGTGCCAGCAGCTGGGGACAGTTCACCGGGGAGCTGTTTTTT
TRBV5-1	TRBJ1-6	NA	NA	CASSLAGVSPLHF	TGCGCCAGCAGCTTGGCGGGGGTCTCACCCCTCCACTTT
TRBV15	TRBJ2-7	TRBD2	NA	CATSRDLGLRGAPYEQYF	TGTGCCACCAGCAGAGATTTGGGTTTGCGGGGGGCCCCTTACGAGCAGTACTTC
TRBV6-5	TRBJ2-7	TRBD1	few	CASSYTRDRAYEQYF	TGTGCCAGCAGTTACACGAGGGACAGGGCCTACGAGCAGTACTTC
TRBV27	TRBJ1-6	TRBD1	NA	CASSSLAGGYNSPLHF	TGTGCCAGCAGTTCCCTCGCAGGGGGATATAATTCACCCCTCCACTTT
TRBV5-1	TRBJ2-7	TRBD1	NA	CASSLDGTDYEQYF	TGCGCCAGCAGCTTGGACGGGACAGACTACGAGCAGTACTTC
TRBV6-5	TRBJ2-3	NA	NA	CASSYSRHGTQYF	TGTGCCAGCAGTTACTCGAGACATGGCACGCAGTATTTT
TRBV18	TRBJ1-5	NA	NA	CASSPTAYQPQHF	TGTGCCAGCTCACCGACAGCCTATCAGCCCCAGCATTTT
TRBV10-2	TRBJ2-5	TRBD1	NA	CATGTGGETQYF	TGCGCCACGGGGACAGGGGGAGAGACCCAGTACTTC
TRBV11-2	TRBJ2-7	TRBD1	NA	CASSLEPGQGYEQYF	TGTGCCAGCAGCTTAGAACCGGGACAGGGCTACGAGCAGTACTTC
TRBV4-1	TRBJ1-2	TRBD1	NA	CASSQSGTGIRGYTF	TGCGCCAGCAGCCAATCCGGGACAGGGATCCGTGGCTACACCTTC
TRBV19	TRBJ1-5	TRBD1	NA	CASSLQGATVGAQHF	TGTGCCAGTAGTCTACAGGGGGCGACCGTTGGGGCCCAGCATTTT
TRBV6-5	TRBJ2-1	NA	NA	CASRAGGYNEQFF	TGTGCCAGCAGAGCCGGGGGCTACAATGAGCAGTTCTTC
TRBV5-1	TRBJ2-7	TRBD1	NA	CASSLWTGASYEQYF	TGCGCCAGCAGCTTATGGACAGGCGCATCCTACGAGCAGTACTTC
TRBV6-5	TRBJ1-2	TRBD1	NA	CASSLTGDYGYTF	TGTGCCAGCAGCCTGACAGGGGACTATGGCTACACCTTC